These 17 T cell receptor beta chains came from one sample sequenced in a study of blood T cell repertoires in COVID-19. The data were produced by immunoSEQ multiplex PCR, yet TCRdb's version contains in-frame clones alone and is incomplete. The table has some 50,000 clones, under 95% seen once. The specimen sequenced was peripheral blood. All receptors derive from a man between 70 and 80 years old with active COVID-19.

V is TRBV4-2 and J is TRBJ1-5; 10 bases map to TRBD1. There are 19 residues in the CDR3. V shed 0 bases, J shed 1 base, and the junction held 9 bases outside the gene matches. CDR1 and CDR2 from the germline V gene are LGHNA and YNFKEQ. The CDR3 sequence is CASSQDYKGQGTSNQPQHF. CDR3 in DNA: TGTGCCAGCAGCCAAGATTACAAGGGACAGGGGACCAGCAATCAGCCCCAGCATTTT.

V and J are TRBV2 and TRBJ1-2, with D possibly being TRBD1 (5 bases). The germline V gene encodes CDR1 SNHLY and CDR2 FYNNEI. The CDR3 length is 14 residues. Trimming stripped 2 bases from V and 4 bases from J, with 11 bases between. The CDR3 nucleotides are TGTGCCAGCAGTGAATTCCAGGGACTCTATGGCTACACCTTC. It is translated as CASSEFQGLYGYTF.

The J gene is TRBJ2-2, the V gene TRBV6-2 or TRBV6-3; 8 bases are a match to TRBD2. The CDR3 is 17 amino acids. The germline gives CDR1 MNHEY, CDR2 SVGEGT. J lost 3 bases, V lost 2 bases, and 8 bases had no gene match. Here the CDR3 reads CASSYLAGGLDTGELFF. CDR3 DNA: TGTGCCAGCAGTTACCTGGCGGGGGGATTGGACACCGGGGAGCTGTTTTTT.

With respect to this clone: The sample holds other DNA sequences that translate to the same CDR3. This chain connects TRBV7-9 to TRBJ1-1; TRBD1 matches 7 bases. Losses at the gene ends were 5 bases for V and 0 bases for J; bases not matched to a gene: 3. The CDR3 spans 14 residues. Germline V gene data show CDR1 as SEHNR and CDR2 as FQNEAQ (reference sequence). The CDR3 reads CASSLGQLNTEAFF. The CDR3 DNA reads as TGTGCCAGCAGCCTGGGACAGCTGAACACTGAAGCTTTCTTT.

This rearrangement joins TRBV7-9 to TRBJ1-2; D unresolved. Germline assignment: CDR1 SEHNR and CDR2 FQNEAQ (reference sequence). V lost 7 bases, J lost 4 bases, and 10 bases lay in between. The CDR3 is 12 amino acids. DNA of the CDR3: TGTGCCAGCACCATAGACACCTATGGCTACACCTTC. As protein: CASTIDTYGYTF.

The chain uses TRBV7-8 and TRBJ2-1; 9 nucleotides match TRBD2. Germline V gene data show CDR1 as SGHVS and CDR2 as FQNEAQ. CDR3 length equals 15 residues. J was trimmed by 7 bases and V by 6 bases; bases with no gene match: 10. CDR3 bases: TGTGCCAGCAGACCATCTGGGACTAGCTATAATGAGCAGTTCTTC. As protein: CASRPSGTSYNEQFF.

The V gene is TRBV30, the J gene TRBJ2-5, with D possibly matching TRBD2 (6 bases). V was cut by 3 bases and J by 1 base, with 12 bases left in between. This CDR3 is 14 amino acids long. Germline assignment: CDR1 GTSNPN and CDR2 SVGIG (reference sequence). The CDR3 nucleotides are TGTGCCTGGAGAAGGAGGGGAGCCCAAGAGACCCAGTACTTC. Its translation is CAWRRRGAQETQYF.

This clone was picked up one time. The chain employs TRBV6-5 and TRBJ2-7, with 8 bases lining up with TRBD1. This CDR3 is 14 amino acids long. The V and J ends lost 2 bases and 4 bases, in that order; junction bases with no gene match: 4. CDR1 MNHEY and CDR2 SVGAGI come from the germline V gene. The CDR3 loop is CASSYAGGIYEQYF. CDR3 nucleotide sequence: TGTGCCAGCAGTTACGCAGGGGGCATATACGAGCAGTACTTC.

The rearrangement uses TRBV4-1 and TRBJ2-3; the D gene is possibly TRBD1 (6 bases). V lost 4 bases and J lost 1, with 15 bases in between. This CDR3 spans 16 amino acids. Germline CDR1 reads MGHRA; CDR2 reads YSYEKL. The CDR3 nucleotides read TGCGCCAGCAGCCTGACAGGTGGAGCGGGCACAGATACGCAGTATTTT. It specifies CASSLTGGAGTDTQYF.

This chain joins TRBV19 and TRBJ2-7; TRBD1 aligns across 11 bases. This CDR3 comprises 15 residues. Germline trimming cut 4 bases from V and 4 bases from J; bases unmatched to any gene: 6. Germline loops: CDR1 LNHDA, CDR2 SQIVND (reference sequence). The CDR3 DNA follows: TGTGCCAGTAGTACCGGACAGGGGGCGATGTACGAGCAGTACTTC. Translated, it gives CASSTGQGAMYEQYF.

This clone was seen a single time. V and J are TRBV10-3 and TRBJ2-5, with 8 bases matching TRBD1. Germline CDR1 is ENHRY and CDR2 is SYGVKD. The CDR3 contains 16 residues. V dropped 0 bases and J dropped 4; count of bases not matched to a gene: 7. CDR3 coding DNA: TGTGCCATCAGTGAGTCGGGACAGGCGGCAGGAGAGACCCAGTACTTC. Translated: CAISESGQAAGETQYF.

The chain employs TRBV3-1 (or the pseudogene TRBV3-2) and TRBJ1-4; D possibly corresponds to TRBD1 (6 bases). V lost 0 bases, J lost 7 bases, and 12 bases lay in between. Germline V gene lookup returns CDR1 LGHDT and CDR2 YNNKEL (reference sequence). CDR3 length equals 15 residues. In DNA, the CDR3 is TGTGCCAGCAGCCAAGATAACAGGGAGGGTGAAAAACTGTTTTTT. It codes for CASSQDNREGEKLFF.

The chain uses TRBV19 and TRBJ2-6; TRBD1 matches 9 bases. The CDR3 is 18 amino acids. V was pared by 5 bases and J by 0 bases, with 8 bases of the junction left unmatched. Germline V gene data show CDR1 as LNHDA and CDR2 as SQIVND (reference sequence). Here the CDR3 reads CASSGQGFLYSGANVLTF. The CDR3 bases are TGTGCCAGTAGTGGACAGGGGTTTCTTTACTCTGGGGCCAACGTCCTGACTTTC. Looking up the rest from reference TRBV19 and TRBJ2-6 gives the full variable domain: DGGITQSPKYLFRKEGQNVTLSCEQNLNHDAMYWYRQDPGQGLRLIYYSQIVNDFQKGDIAEGYSVSREKKESFPLTVTSAQKNPTAFYLCASSGQGFLYSGANVLTFGAGSRLTVL.

This chain uses TRBV29-1 with TRBJ1-2, with 8 bases that match TRBD1. The germline gives CDR1 SQVTM, CDR2 ANQGSEA. The junction had 7 bases not matched to a gene; V was cut back by 6 bases and J by 4 bases. The CDR3 is 13 amino acids. This CDR3 is CSVAGQGFYGYTF. CDR3 bases: TGCAGCGTCGCTGGACAGGGATTCTATGGCTACACCTTC.

This sequence joins TRBV9 and TRBJ1-6; the D gene is possibly TRBD1 (5 bases). From germline, CDR1 is SGDLS and CDR2 YYNGEE. The CDR3 runs 15 residues. The germline V and J ends were trimmed by 3 bases and 1 base, with 8 bases remaining between them. The CDR3 loop reads CASSARQSYNSPLHF. DNA for the CDR3: TGTGCCAGCAGCGCCCGACAGTCCTATAATTCACCCCTCCACTTT.

V usage is TRBV16 and J usage is TRBJ1-1; TRBD1 is a possible D gene (5 bases). V was cut by 5 bases and J by 3 bases, with 10 bases left in between. Germline values: CDR1 KGHSY, CDR2 FQNENV. CDR3 length equals 13 residues. CDR3: CASSLLTDTEAFF. The CDR3 DNA sequence: TGTGCCAGCAGCTTGTTGACAGACACTGAAGCTTTCTTT.

The V and J genes are TRBV18 and TRBJ2-7, with 7 bases identical to TRBD1. CDR3 size: 16 residues. With 8 bases clipped from V and 4 bases from J, the junction kept 17 bases outside the gene matches. Germline V gives CDR1 KGHSH, CDR2 LQKENI. CDR3 DNA sequence: TGTGCCAGCCTAACGAGGACTGCAAAGGGGGCTTACGAGCAGTACTTC. Its protein product is CASLTRTAKGAYEQYF.